Below, one T cell receptor beta chain is given with its context. The sample comes from a study of blood T cell repertoires in COVID-19. Study overall: PBMCs, B-cell-depleted T cells, or T cells provided the cDNA or gDNA that made up the material.

Germline trimming cut 2 bases from V and 8 bases from J; bases unmatched to any gene: 6. Per germline, CDR1 SGHRS and CDR2 YFSETQ. This CDR3 is 14 amino acids long. Individuals aged roughly 18 to 100 years were recruited from fewer than 30 US areas. In assigning cohorts, the study relied on participant-reported clinical history. Method: immunoSEQ multiplex PCR; TCRdb's copy keeps in-frame clones and lacks some. The data hold 450,000 to 500,000 clones, with less than 90% observed a single time. This clonotype was sampled from a woman aged 55-70 years who had recovered from COVID-19. The sample taken for sequencing was PBMCs or T cells enriched from blood (not recorded which). The chain is built from TRBV5-1 and TRBJ1-4, with 7 nucleotides matching TRBD1. This CDR3 reads CASSLQGLEEKLFF. For the CDR3, the DNA is TGCGCCAGCAGCTTACAGGGGTTGGAGGAAAAACTGTTTTTT.